These 15 T cell receptor beta chains share one sample of origin, sequenced in a study of T cells in localized non-small cell lung cancer. Assay: immunoSEQ multiplex PCR; the TCRdb copy retains only in-frame clones and omits some. The sample consists of about 64,000 clones, 75% to 85% of them appearing once. Source: PBMCs, taken before any cancer treatment. These receptors were collected from a man aged 40 to 69 with stage II lung adenocarcinoma.

The chain recombines TRBV30 with TRBJ2-1; D is ambiguous. The length of the CDR3 is 14 residues. Deletions cut 0 bases from V and 6 bases from J, with 12 bases between. Germline values: CDR1 GTSNPN, CDR2 SVGIG (reference sequence). The CDR3 sequence is CAWSVGPSRNEQFF. DNA for the CDR3: TGTGCCTGGAGTGTCGGCCCGAGTCGCAATGAGCAGTTCTTC.

This chain links TRBV5-4 with TRBJ1-1; the D gene is possibly TRBD1 (5 bases). From germline, CDR1 is SGHNT and CDR2 YYREEE (reference sequence). CDR3 length: 15 amino acids. Trimming pared 0 bases from V and 7 bases from J, leaving 16 bases between. The CDR3: CASSLGLGPLDEAFF. The CDR3 nucleotides read TGTGCCAGCAGCTTGGGTCTGGGACCTTTGGATGAAGCTTTCTTT.

The J gene is TRBJ1-2, the V gene TRBV29-1; D gene ambiguous. The V gene lost 3 bases and the J gene lost 8 bases, with 19 bases spanning the gap. The CDR3 contains 14 residues. Looked up from germline, CDR1 is SQVTM and CDR2 is ANQGSEA. CDR3 coding DNA: TGCAGCGTTGATAGAAAGGGCACCGTAATGGGCTACACCTTC. This encodes CSVDRKGTVMGYTF.

The chain links TRBV7-9 to TRBJ1-1; D not resolved. The CDR3 totals 14 residues. Per germline, CDR1 SEHNR and CDR2 FQNEAQ (reference sequence). V was shortened by 5 bases and J by 4 bases, with 14 bases between the two germline ends. Written as DNA, the CDR3 is TGTGCCAGCAGCGCGTCTGGCAGTACCACTGAAGCTTTCTTT. It is translated as CASSASGSTTEAFF.

The V and J genes are TRBV23-1 and TRBJ2-3, with TRBD1 matching over 10 bases. TRBV23-1 is recorded as an ORF, its role being uncertain. This CDR3 region has 16 residues. The V and J ends lost 3 bases and 2 bases, in that order; junction bases with no gene match: 5. The CDR3 DNA reads TGCGCCAGCAGTCACGTTGGGACAGGGGCCACAGATACGCAGTATTTT. This encodes CASSHVGTGATDTQYF.

The J gene is TRBJ2-2, the V gene TRBV19; 13 bases line up with TRBD2. This CDR3 is built from 16 residues. Trimming removed 6 bases from V and 4 bases from J; junction bases left unmatched: 5. CDR1 is LNHDA and CDR2 is SQIVND in the germline V gene (reference sequence). The CDR3 DNA follows: TGTGCCAGTAGAACCGGGACTAGCGGGACCACCGGGGAGCTGTTTTTT. As protein: CASRTGTSGTTGELFF.

This chain uses TRBV21-1 with TRBJ1-2. TRBV21-1 corresponds to a pseudogene. The CDR3 spans 15 residues. This CDR3 is CASSKGGTAVGGYTF. The CDR3, as DNA: TGTGCCAGCAGCAAAGGAGGGACCGCCGTGGGGGGCTACACCTTC.

The rearrangement links TRBV5-1 to TRBJ2-7, with 7 bases that match TRBD1. CDR3 size: 16 residues. Germline CDR1 is SGHRS and CDR2 is YFSETQ. V was clipped by 0 bases and J by 2 bases; unmatched bases: 8. CDR3: CASSLGTGSPTYEQYF. Here the CDR3 DNA reads TGCGCCAGCAGCTTGGGGACAGGTTCTCCTACCTACGAGCAGTACTTC.

The chain uses TRBV10-3 and TRBJ1-5; a possible D gene is TRBD1 (6 bases). Germline V gene sequence: CDR1 ENHRY, CDR2 SYGVKD. V was clipped by 3 bases and J by 4 bases, with 13 bases between them. The length of the CDR3 is 15 residues. CDR3 sequence (DNA): TGTGCCATCAGTGAAGAGGCAGGGGCTAATCAGCCCCAGCATTTT. Translated, it gives CAISEEAGANQPQHF.

The V call is TRBV29-1, the J call TRBJ2-1; maybe TRBD1 (6 bases). V was cut by 4 bases and J by 6 bases, with 13 bases left in between. Looked up from germline, CDR1 is SQVTM and CDR2 is ANQGSEA. CDR3 length: 13 residues. Here the CDR3 reads CSVGEQGPNEQFF. CDR3 in DNA: TGCAGCGTTGGGGAACAGGGACCCAATGAGCAGTTCTTC.

The V and J genes are TRBV9 and TRBJ2-1; 14 positions agree with TRBD2. CDR3 length: 17 amino acids. The J segment lost 9 bases and the V segment lost 0 bases, leaving 8 bases of the junction unmatched. Per germline, CDR1 SGDLS and CDR2 YYNGEE. The DNA for the CDR3 is TGTGCCAGCAGCGTAGTGTCGGGGACTAGCGGGAGAGGTGAGCAGTTCTTC. As protein: CASSVVSGTSGRGEQFF.

The sample holds a few counts of this clone. The J gene is TRBJ2-7, the V gene TRBV30; tentatively, D is TRBD1 (6 bases). The CDR3 contains 12 residues. Germline CDR1 is GTSNPN and CDR2 is SVGIG (reference sequence). Trimming cost V 5 bases and J 5 bases, with 13 bases left between them. CDR3 DNA: TGTGCCTGGGGAACAGGGCTCAACGAGCAGTACTTC. Amino acids: CAWGTGLNEQYF.

This clone appeared a few times. The genes are TRBV6-5 and TRBJ1-1, with TRBD1 matching 8 bases. Germline V gene data show CDR1 as MNHEY and CDR2 as SVGAGI. This CDR3 comprises 12 residues. The V segment lost 7 bases and the J segment 6 bases; nucleotides outside the gene matches: 4. The CDR3 region is CASIGQGAEAFF. In DNA form, the CDR3 reads TGTGCCAGCATCGGACAGGGCGCTGAAGCTTTCTTT.

This clone was seen many times. The chain employs TRBV19 and TRBJ1-2; D perhaps matches TRBD1 (6 bases). Germline V CDR1 and CDR2: LNHDA, SQIVND (reference sequence). The CDR3 runs to 17 residues. V was pared by 8 bases and J by 0 bases, with 22 bases between. The CDR3 region has the DNA TGTGCCAGTGGGCCGGACAGCGGAACTTTAGCTAACTATGGCTACACCTTC. Translated, it gives CASGPDSGTLANYGYTF.

The gene calls are TRBV6-5 and TRBJ1-1; 8 nucleotides line up with TRBD1. J gave up 5 bases and V 4 bases, and 3 bases lay outside the gene matches. This CDR3 contains 13 residues. The V gene's germline CDR1 is MNHEY and CDR2 SVGAGI. The CDR3: CASSSQGGTEAFF. CDR3 DNA sequence: TGTGCCAGCAGTTCACAGGGGGGAACTGAAGCTTTCTTT.